This T cell receptor beta chain was documented in a study of response to subunit inactivated influenza vaccine (dated by TCRdb to the late 2010s). The study in broad terms: The study used deep quantitative T cell receptor repertoire profiling to track responses to a trivalent subunit inactivated influenza vaccine. What the study reported, not specific to this receptor: The authors proposed that each seasonal influenza vaccination may bring in only a limited number of new T cells.

With respect to this clonotype: The specificity of this receptor is unknown. Base qualities are not recorded, but no much larger clone differs from it by a single base.

Libraries were constructed by RT-PCR. The listed sequencing device is Illumina HiSeq 2500. TCRdb itself trimmed the public reads at Q25 with fastp, ran MiXCR and retained productive beta chains. Each CDR3 protein appears once, grouped with its most common genes and DNA. The sample table records a few hundred thousand distinct CDR3 sequences; less than 15% of these occur just once. The leading ten clones occupy around 10% of the sample. This receptor was identified in a man aged 45-65 years who received an inactivated influenza vaccine. Donor details come from another sample of the same person, matched by shared clones. This specimen consisted of PBMCs from blood, obtained 12 days after vaccination.

The encoded CDR3 is CASSSRESTDTQYF. The DNA sequence is as follows: TGCGCCAGCAGCTCCAGGGAAAGCACAGATACGCAGTATTTT. The rearranged segments are TRBV5-1 and TRBJ2-3; TRBD1 could be the D gene, as 5 bases match. V drops 3 bases and J drops 0 bases, leaving 8 bases in between. The CDR3 covers 14 residues, taking in both the cysteine and the phenylalanine. Kept here is only the CDR3 DNA, which spans 42 bases and is read in frame from base 1. Based on the germline V gene, the CDR1 and CDR2 sequences are SGHRS and YFSETQ.